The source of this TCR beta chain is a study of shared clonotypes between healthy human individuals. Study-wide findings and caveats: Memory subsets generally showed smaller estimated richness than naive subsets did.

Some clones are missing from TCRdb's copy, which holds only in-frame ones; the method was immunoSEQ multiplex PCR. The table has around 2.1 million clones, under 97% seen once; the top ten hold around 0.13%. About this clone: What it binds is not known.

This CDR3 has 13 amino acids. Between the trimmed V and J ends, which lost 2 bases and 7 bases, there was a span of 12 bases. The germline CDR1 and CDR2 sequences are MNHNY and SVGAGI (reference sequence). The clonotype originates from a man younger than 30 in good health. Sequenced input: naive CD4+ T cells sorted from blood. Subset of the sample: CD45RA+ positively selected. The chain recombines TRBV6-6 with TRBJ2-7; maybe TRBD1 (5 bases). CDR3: CASSYDGAREQYF. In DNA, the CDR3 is TGTGCCAGCAGTTACGATGGGGCGCGGGAGCAGTACTTC.